This TCR beta chain appears in the sequencing data of a study of cytomegalovirus exposure and HLA in healthy donors. Study outcomes and limitations: Sequencing likely caused a cluster of highly shared sequence variants.

It was with 60 Vbeta and 13 Jbeta primers that the PCR ran. Assay used: immunoSEQ multiplex PCR; TCRdb lists only in-frame clones, some missing. The sample records 79,000 or so clones, roughly 79% being singletons. On this clone itself: Antigen specificity is unknown.

This CDR3 spans 19 amino acids. Trimming pared 4 bases from V and 3 bases from J, leaving 25 bases between. CDR1 MNHEY and CDR2 SMNVEV come from the germline V gene (reference sequence). This chain connects TRBV27 to TRBJ2-4; D is possibly TRBD1 (7 bases). The sequenced material came from PBMCs. This clonotype originated in a woman between 40 and 50 years old in good health and CMV-seropositive. The CDR3 DNA is TGTGCCAGCAGTTACCGGGGGTTCAGGGGGGAGACGGTCAAAAACATTCAGTACTTC. Encoded protein: CASSYRGFRGETVKNIQYF.